Below, 22 T cell receptor beta chains from the same sample are listed, as sequenced in a study of blood T cells in healthy people across ages. With a J-beta primer mix and a sample-barcoded 5' primer, a second PCR ran roughly 6 to 11 cycles. TCRdb recomputed calls from the 5' RACE reads with MiXCR, one row per CDR3 protein. The sample lists roughly 800,000 distinct CDR3 sequences; around a quarter were seen once. The sample also formed part of further work on T cells of mothers and their children.

Sequenced input: blood. The receptors stem from a boy under 18 in good health.

V gene TRBV27 combines with J gene TRBJ1-4; 8 bases agree with TRBD1. The CDR3 length is 15 residues. CDR1 is MNHEY and CDR2 is SMNVEV in the germline V gene (reference sequence). The trim removed 5 bases at V and 7 bases at J, leaving 9 bases unmatched. In DNA, the CDR3 is TGTGCCAGCAGTACATACAGGGGGGGAAGTGAAAAACTGTTTTTT. Translation: CASSTYRGGSEKLFF.

This sequence joins TRBV29-1 and TRBJ2-5; D not certain. The end of the DNA is better explained by TRBJ2-1, so the J call may be wrong. CDR1 SQVTM and CDR2 ANQGSEA come from the germline V gene. CDR3 length: 12 residues. The CDR3 nucleotides are TGCAGCGTTGAAGATCCTAGGAATGAGCAGTTCTTC. It yields the protein CSVEDPRNEQFF.

This clonotype showed up just a few times. The chain is built from TRBV15 and TRBJ2-7, with 7 bases identical to TRBD1. Germline lookup yields CDR1 LNHNV and CDR2 YYDKDF (reference sequence). This CDR3 has 16 amino acids. After removal of 4 bases from V and 2 bases from J, the junction contained 11 bases not matched to a gene. The DNA of the CDR3 is TGTGCCACCAGCAAGACCAGACAGGGCTGGCCCTACGAGCAGTACTTC. It is translated as CATSKTRQGWPYEQYF.

This clonotype was counted between two and nine times. An end of the junction differs from the germline gene, which may be a read error. This sequence joins TRBV20-1 and TRBJ2-7; 11 nucleotides match TRBD2. The CDR3 totals 15 residues. Germline V CDR1 and CDR2: DFQATT, SNEGSKA (reference sequence). CDR3 sequence: CSAREAGLAGPGPEF. CDR3 sequence (DNA): TGCAGTGCTAGAGAGGCCGGACTAGCGGGTCCGGGGCCGGAATTC.

This clonotype was seen more than once but under ten times. The CDR3 protein is CAWGQGLELFF. The CDR3 DNA sequence: TGTGCCTGGGGACAGGGTTTGGAACTGTTTTTT. The rearrangement joins TRBV30 to TRBJ1-4; 8 bases map to TRBD1. There are 11 residues in the CDR3. Germline CDR1 reads GTSNPN; CDR2 reads SVGIG (reference sequence). V dropped 5 bases and J dropped 12; count of bases not matched to a gene: 5.

The V gene is TRBV29-1, the J gene TRBJ1-6; D gene uncertain. CDR3 length: 13 amino acids. The ends were cut back, 6 bases at V and 7 bases at J, with 13 bases in the middle. Germline V gene lookup returns CDR1 SQVTM and CDR2 ANQGSEA. In DNA form, the CDR3 reads TGCAGCGTAAGAACAATAGACAATTCACCCCTCCACTTT. This encodes CSVRTIDNSPLHF.

This clonotype was found a few times. The J gene is TRBJ2-3, the V gene TRBV11-1; a weak D match, TRBD1 (6 bases). The length of the CDR3 is 19 residues. Germline CDR1 SGHAT, CDR2 FQDESV (reference sequence). V gave up 1 base and J gave up 4 bases, with 24 bases separating them. CDR3 region: CASSLGNPLGPPGADTQYF. The CDR3 nucleotides are TGTGCCAGCAGCTTAGGGAACCCACTCGGACCGCCAGGGGCAGATACGCAGTATTTT.

This chain links TRBV7-3 with TRBJ2-7; 9 bases agree with TRBD1. The CDR3 length is 11 residues. The V gene's germline CDR1 is SGHTA and CDR2 FQGTGA. V dropped 1 base and J dropped 11; count of bases not matched to a gene: 0. The CDR3 protein is CASSLRDREYF. CDR3 bases: TGTGCCAGCAGCTTAAGGGACAGGGAGTACTTC.

The genes are TRBV20-1 and TRBJ1-1, with TRBD1 matching 8 bases. The germline V gene has CDR1 DFQATT and CDR2 SNEGSKA (reference sequence). The CDR3 extends over 16 amino acids. J lost 4 bases, V lost 0 bases, and 10 bases had no gene match. CDR3 region: CSAREYMTGDRTEAFF. The CDR3, as DNA: TGCAGTGCTAGAGAATATATGACAGGGGATCGCACTGAAGCTTTCTTT.

V is TRBV15 and J is TRBJ1-5; no firm D call. This CDR3 region has 14 residues. V lost 6 bases and J lost 11, with 20 bases in between. Germline CDR1 and CDR2: LNHNV and YYDKDF (reference sequence). CDR3 residues: CATRAPGGSGAQHF. The CDR3 DNA reads as TGTGCCACCAGGGCTCCGGGTGGGTCTGGGGCCCAGCATTTT. Using reference TRBV15 and TRBJ1-5 for the parts outside the CDR3, the full variable domain is DAMVIQNPRYQVTQFGKPVTLSCSQTLNHNVMYWYQQKSSQAPKLLFHYYDKDFNNEADTPDNFQSRRPNTSFCFLDIRSPGLGDTAMYLCATRAPGGSGAQHFGDGTRLSIL.

The V call is TRBV15, the J call TRBJ2-7, with D maybe TRBD1 (6 bases). The germline V gene encodes CDR1 LNHNV and CDR2 YYDKDF (reference sequence). Trimming removed 0 bases from V and 6 bases from J, with 15 bases in between. The CDR3 loop spans 15 amino acids. The CDR3 DNA follows: TGTGCCACCAGCAGAGAAGGGGGTTCTTCCCTCGAGCAGTACTTC. Translating it yields CATSREGGSSLEQYF.

The CDR3 here is CSVVLQETQYF. The CDR3 region has the DNA TGCAGCGTTGTACTCCAAGAGACCCAGTACTTC. The gene calls are TRBV29-1 and TRBJ2-5; D gene uncertain. Trimming took 4 bases from V and 1 from J, leaving 4 bases between them. Germline-derived CDR1 and CDR2 are SQVTM and ANQGSEA. The CDR3 length is 11 residues.

The chain joins TRBV7-6 to TRBJ1-4, with TRBD1 matching over 12 bases. J lost 6 bases, V lost 3 bases, and 5 bases had no gene match. The CDR3 covers 16 residues. The germline CDR1 and CDR2 sequences are SGHVS and FNYEAQ. CDR3 residues: CASSLGTGGRDEKLFF. The CDR3 DNA sequence: TGTGCCAGCAGCTTGGGGACAGGGGGCCGGGATGAAAAACTGTTTTTT.

The V and J genes are TRBV29-1 and TRBJ2-5, with D maybe TRBD1 (5 bases). The J call may be wrong; the DNA end is better matched by TRBJ2-7. From germline, CDR1 is SQVTM and CDR2 ANQGSEA. The CDR3 is made up of 14 amino acids. The CDR3 region has the DNA TGCAGCGTTGAAGATCAGGGTATCTCCTACGAGCAGTACTTC. This encodes CSVEDQGISYEQYF.

Note on this clonotype: The junction departs from germline at one end; a sequencing error may be responsible. This chain links TRBV11-2 with TRBJ1-1, with D hard to call. This CDR3 has 16 amino acids. The germline V gene encodes CDR1 SGHAT and CDR2 FQNNGV. Here the CDR3 DNA reads TGTGCCAGCAGCAAATCAGGTGGGGTCGGGCCCGCTGAAACTTTCTTT. Translation: CASSKSGGVGPAETFF.

This clonotype was observed a few times. The V call is TRBV5-1, the J call TRBJ1-1; no clear D gene. V was shortened by 2 bases and J by 2 bases, with 16 bases between the two germline ends. This CDR3 region has 16 residues. Germline V gives CDR1 SGHRS, CDR2 YFSETQ. DNA for the CDR3: TGCGCCAGCAGCTTTCAGGCCCCATCTCGTAACACTGAAGCTTTCTTT. Translating gives CASSFQAPSRNTEAFF.

This clonotype was seen a few times. This chain uses TRBV28 with TRBJ2-3, with a possible D match to TRBD2 (5 bases). This CDR3 has 16 residues. CDR1 is MDHEN, CDR2 SYDVKM, per germline. V lost 6 bases and J lost 1, with 17 bases in between. The CDR3 DNA is TGTGCCAGCAGCTTCGCCCGGGGTGTAGGCACAGATACGCAGTATTTT. Protein product: CASSFARGVGTDTQYF.

This clonotype has just a few counts. The genes are TRBV27 and TRBJ2-1; TRBD2 aligns across 7 bases. This CDR3 is built from 15 residues. The germline CDR1 and CDR2 sequences are MNHEY and SMNVEV (reference sequence). Trimming cost V 5 bases and J 4 bases; bases outside gene matches: 8. CDR3 DNA: TGTGCCAGCAGTGACACGGGAGGCCCATACAATGAGCAGTTCTTC. Amino acids: CASSDTGGPYNEQFF.

The chain combines TRBV6-5 with TRBJ1-2, with a tentative D call TRBD1 (5 bases). Germline V gene sequence: CDR1 MNHEY, CDR2 SVGAGI. The V and J ends lost 6 bases and 5 bases respectively, with 13 bases between them. The CDR3 is 13 residues long. The CDR3, as DNA: TGTGCCAGCAGCGGGACTTTAAAGTATGGCTACACCTTC. Translation gives CASSGTLKYGYTF.

This clonotype was detected many times. The chain links TRBV6-4 to TRBJ2-3; 10 bases match TRBD1. From germline, CDR1 is MRHNA and CDR2 SNTAGT. The CDR3 length is 15 residues. V was clipped by 0 bases and J by 4 bases; unmatched bases: 1. This CDR3 reads CASSDSTGGADTQYF. In nucleotides, the CDR3 is TGTGCCAGCAGTGACTCGACAGGGGGCGCAGATACGCAGTATTTT.

This rearrangement joins TRBV6-5 to TRBJ2-6; D call uncertain. The V gene lost 8 bases and the J gene lost 4 bases, with 12 bases spanning the gap. Germline values: CDR1 MNHEY, CDR2 SVGAGI. This CDR3 is 14 amino acids long. CDR3 sequence: CASAGSPGANVLTF. The DNA for the CDR3 is TGTGCCAGCGCAGGATCCCCCGGGGCCAACGTCCTGACTTTC.

This sequence joins TRBV19 and TRBJ1-1, with no clear D. CDR1 is LNHDA, CDR2 SQIVND, per germline (reference sequence). V lost 6 bases, J lost 3 bases, and 11 bases lay in between. The CDR3 length is 13 residues. DNA for the CDR3: TGTGCCAGTAGCCGGACGGTTTACACTGAAGCTTTCTTT. Translating gives CASSRTVYTEAFF.